Sequencing of this T cell receptor (beta chain) was carried out in a study of T cell repertoires in cytomegalovirus infection (dated by TCRdb to between 2018 and 2021). Study-wide context: Donor HLA type was relevant to the analysis, because carriage of CMV infection together with the matching HLA type was indicated by public TCR beta signatures. Broad study findings and their caveats: Cumulative frequency of public TCR beta family members discriminated carriers of CMV infection plus the relevant HLA type in this cohort and an independent roughly 340-donor cohort. The ex vivo response was dominated by HLA-C-restricted CMV-specific TCR beta clonotypes, which also provided the single most frequent clonotype in two of eight donors.

A note on this clonotype: There is no known antigen for this receptor. The record has no base qualities; no much larger clone is one base away.

Sequencing was carried out with an Illumina HiSeq 1500. Using fastp trimming at Q25 and MiXCR clonotype assembly, TCRdb reanalyzed the public sequencing data and kept in-frame beta chains. Rows with one shared CDR3 protein collapse into an entry with the most common genes and DNA. A total of approximately 500,000 distinct CDR3 sequences appear in this sample, 16% of them only once. The top ten hold about 24% of the sample. V loses 6 bases, J loses 0 bases, and the germline ends lie 12 bases apart. There are 13 amino acids in the CDR3, from cysteine to phenylalanine inclusive. The sequence is cut down to CDR3 DNA, 39 bases in frame from base 1. According to the germline V gene (reference sequence), CDR1 reads DFQATT and CDR2 reads SNEGSKA.

The sequence derives from a human donor in good health (CMV status not recorded). Some clones in this sample may be carry-over from other donors' samples. Sample: CD8+ T cells from PBMCs. In this chain, TRBV20-1 is recombined with TRBJ2-7; confidence is insufficient to name the D gene. The nucleotides are TGCAGTGCCTTCCGACTGAGCTCCTACGAGCAGTACTTC. This gives the protein CSAFRLSSYEQYF.